The 15 T cell receptor beta chains reported below all come from one sample, sequenced in a study of Tregs in tolerant kidney transplant recipients. Assay: immunoSEQ multiplex PCR; the TCRdb copy retains only in-frame clones and omits some. The table shows about 72,000 clones, with roughly 92% occurring only once. Specimen: CD8+ T cells from blood, collected before the transplant. These receptors were collected from a human donor who received a combined kidney and bone marrow transplant.

Worth noting for this clone: Germline and junction disagree at one end, which may indicate a read error. The chain employs TRBV9 and TRBJ2-1; 11 bases line up with TRBD2. CDR3 length: 16 amino acids. CDR1 and CDR2 from the germline V gene are SGDLS and YYNGEE. CDR3 loop: CASGVFTSGGDNEQFF. The CDR3 nucleotides read TGTGCCAGCGGCGTATTCACTAGCGGGGGAGACAATGAGCAGTTCTTC.

The chain links TRBV14 to TRBJ1-2; D perhaps matches TRBD1 (6 bases). Germline CDR1 reads SGHDN; CDR2 reads FVKESK. The CDR3 is made up of 18 amino acids. V lost 0 bases, J lost 3 bases, and 20 bases lay in between. The CDR3: CASSQDGGHNYFYYGYTF. The CDR3 DNA is TGTGCCAGCAGCCAAGATGGGGGACATAACTACTTCTACTATGGCTACACCTTC.

For the CDR3, the DNA is TGTGCCAGCTCTTCGGGGGGCGTCTATGGCTACACCTTC. It codes for CASSSGGVYGYTF. The chain joins TRBV7-6 to TRBJ1-2; possible D gene TRBD1, 6 bases. Germline assignment: CDR1 SGHVS and CDR2 FNYEAQ. V lost 8 bases and J 4 bases, leaving 14 bases between the germline ends. This CDR3 has 13 residues.

This rearrangement joins TRBV29-1 to TRBJ2-7; TRBD2 agrees at 7 bases. The J segment lost 3 bases and the V segment lost 5 bases, leaving 7 bases of the junction unmatched. The CDR3 sequence is 13 residues long. Germline V CDR1 and CDR2: SQVTM, ANQGSEA. The CDR3 region is CSVRGGMVYEQYF. The DNA for the CDR3 is TGCAGCGTTCGGGGAGGGATGGTCTACGAGCAGTACTTC.

The rearrangement links TRBV6-5 to TRBJ2-1, with TRBD2 matching 14 bases. Trimming removed 2 bases from V and 7 bases from J; junction bases left unmatched: 1. This CDR3 region has 15 residues. Germline lookup yields CDR1 MNHEY and CDR2 SVGAGI. Written as DNA, the CDR3 is TGTGCCAGCAGTTACGGGACTAGCGGGGGAAATGAGCAGTTCTTC. Translation: CASSYGTSGGNEQFF.

This sequence joins TRBV10-3 and TRBJ1-1, with 7 bases matching TRBD1. The junction had 5 bases not matched to a gene; V was cut back by 10 bases and J by 0 bases. Germline CDR1 reads ENHRY; CDR2 reads SYGVKD. CDR3 size: 13 residues. In DNA, the CDR3 is TGTGCCACAAGACAGGGTATGAACACTGAAGCTTTCTTT. It is translated as CATRQGMNTEAFF.

The chain combines TRBV4-1 with TRBJ1-5, with TRBD1 as a possible D gene (5 bases). Trimming pared 5 bases from V and 8 bases from J, leaving 13 bases between. Germline V gene sequence: CDR1 MGHRA, CDR2 YSYEKL. The CDR3 is 13 amino acids. As DNA, the CDR3 is TGCGCCAGCAGCGCCAGGGTTTCGGAGCCCCAGCATTTT. Translating it yields CASSARVSEPQHF.

The chain is built from TRBV2 and TRBJ2-1, with D possibly TRBD2 on 5 matching bases. CDR3 length: 11 residues. V gave up 6 bases and J gave up 10 bases, with 10 bases separating them. Germline V gene sequence: CDR1 SNHLY, CDR2 FYNNEI. The CDR3 DNA is TGTGCCAGCAGATTAGACTACGAGCAGTTCTTC. This sequence encodes CASRLDYEQFF.

The V gene is TRBV16, the J gene TRBJ2-7; no firm D call. This CDR3 comprises 12 residues. With 1 base removed from V and 7 bases from J, the gap between germline ends came to 8 bases. The V gene's germline CDR1 is KGHSY and CDR2 FQNENV. The CDR3 is CASSQFITEQYF. DNA for the CDR3: TGTGCCAGCAGCCAATTTATAACAGAGCAGTACTTC. The entire variable domain, with the rest obtained from reference TRBV16 and TRBJ2-7, is as follows: GEEVAQTPKHLVRGEGQKAKLYCAPIKGHSYVFWYQQVLKNEFKFLISFQNENVFDETGMPKERFSAKCLPNSPCSLEIQATKLEDSAVYFCASSQFITEQYFGPGTRLTVT.

This chain connects TRBV25-1 to TRBJ2-7; 7 nucleotides match TRBD2. The CDR3 consists of 16 residues. J was trimmed by 3 bases and V by 1 base; bases with no gene match: 9. The germline V gene has CDR1 MGHDK and CDR2 SYGVNS. The CDR3 protein is CASSESEGLLHYEQYF. The CDR3 coding sequence is TGTGCCAGCAGTGAATCCGAGGGACTACTTCACTACGAGCAGTACTTC.

This chain links TRBV7-9 with TRBJ1-4; a weak D match, TRBD1 (5 bases). This CDR3 comprises 14 residues. Trimming cost V 2 bases and J 7 bases, with 11 bases left between them. Germline loops: CDR1 SEHNR, CDR2 FQNEAQ (reference sequence). The CDR3 coding sequence is TGTGCCAGCAGCTTACCAGGGTGGGGTGAAAAACTGTTTTTT. It is translated as CASSLPGWGEKLFF.

The chain uses TRBV7-9 and TRBJ2-7; 10 bases fit TRBD2. The germline V gene encodes CDR1 SEHNR and CDR2 FQNEAQ (reference sequence). After removal of 9 bases from V and 2 bases from J, the junction contained 4 bases not matched to a gene. The CDR3 contains 13 residues. CDR3 residues: CASSSGGPYEQYF. The CDR3 DNA reads as TGTGCCAGTTCTAGCGGGGGCCCCTACGAGCAGTACTTC.

The V call is TRBV2, the J call TRBJ1-2; D unclear. Trimming removed 2 bases at V and 4 bases at J, with 17 bases between. The CDR3 has 16 amino acids. Germline V gene sequence: CDR1 SNHLY, CDR2 FYNNEI. Here the CDR3 reads CASSELKGALSYGYTF. In nucleotides, the CDR3 is TGTGCCAGCAGTGAACTGAAAGGAGCTCTTAGCTATGGCTACACCTTC.

CDR3 DNA: TGCGCCAGCAGCCAAGTCCAAGGGGCCCTACCTAACTATGGCTACACCTTC. It yields the protein CASSQVQGALPNYGYTF. This chain joins TRBV4-3 and TRBJ1-2, with D tentatively TRBD1 (5 bases). The CDR3 consists of 17 residues. Between the trimmed V and J ends, which lost 1 base and 0 bases, there was a span of 15 bases. CDR1 is LGHNA, CDR2 YSLEER, per germline.

The chain recombines TRBV13 with TRBJ2-7; D is perhaps TRBD2 (6 bases). The V gene's germline CDR1 is PRHDT and CDR2 FYEKMQ (reference sequence). Trimming took off 5 bases at V and 7 bases at J, with 18 bases between the two ends. The CDR3 is 14 residues long. CDR3 residues: CASSPGLVSWEQYF. As DNA, the CDR3 is TGTGCCAGCAGCCCGGGACTCGTGAGTTGGGAGCAGTACTTC.